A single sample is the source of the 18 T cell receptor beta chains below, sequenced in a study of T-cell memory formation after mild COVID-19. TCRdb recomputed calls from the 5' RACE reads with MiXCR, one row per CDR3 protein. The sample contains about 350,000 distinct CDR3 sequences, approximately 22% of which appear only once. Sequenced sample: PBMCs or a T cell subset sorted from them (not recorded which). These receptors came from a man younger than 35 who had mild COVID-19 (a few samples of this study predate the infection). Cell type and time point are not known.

The CDR3 reads CASSVRTGIVKDTQYF. CDR3 nucleotide sequence: TGTGCCAGCAGCGTTAGGACAGGGATAGTCAAAGATACGCAGTATTTT. The gene calls are TRBV12-3 or TRBV12-4 and TRBJ2-3, with TRBD1 identical over 8 bases. This CDR3 region has 16 residues. The ends lost 6 bases at V and 5 bases at J; junction bases unmatched: 13.

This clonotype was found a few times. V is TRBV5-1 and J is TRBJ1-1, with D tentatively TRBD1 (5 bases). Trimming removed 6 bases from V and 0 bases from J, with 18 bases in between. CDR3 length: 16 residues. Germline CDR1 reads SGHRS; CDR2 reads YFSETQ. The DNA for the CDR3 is TGCGCCAGCAAACTTCGCTGGGGCGTGATGAACACTGAAGCTTTCTTT. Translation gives CASKLRWGVMNTEAFF. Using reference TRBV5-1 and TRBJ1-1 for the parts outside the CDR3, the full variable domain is KAGVTQTPRYLIKTRGQQVTLSCSPISGHRSVSWYQQTPGQGLQFLFEYFSETQRNKGNFPGRFSGRQFSNSRSEMNVSTLELGDSALYLCASKLRWGVMNTEAFFGQGTRLTVV.

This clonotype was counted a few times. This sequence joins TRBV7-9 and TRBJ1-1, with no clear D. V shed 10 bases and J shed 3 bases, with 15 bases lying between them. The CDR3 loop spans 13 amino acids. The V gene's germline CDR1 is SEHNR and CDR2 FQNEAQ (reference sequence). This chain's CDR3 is CATYDLGDTEAFF. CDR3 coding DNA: TGTGCCACTTATGATTTGGGCGACACTGAAGCTTTCTTT.

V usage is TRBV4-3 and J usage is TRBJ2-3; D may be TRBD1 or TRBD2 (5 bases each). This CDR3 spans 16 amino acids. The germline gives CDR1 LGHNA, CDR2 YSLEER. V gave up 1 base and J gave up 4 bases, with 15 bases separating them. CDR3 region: CASSQAWGYGADTQYF. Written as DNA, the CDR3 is TGCGCCAGCAGCCAAGCTTGGGGGTATGGGGCAGATACGCAGTATTTT.

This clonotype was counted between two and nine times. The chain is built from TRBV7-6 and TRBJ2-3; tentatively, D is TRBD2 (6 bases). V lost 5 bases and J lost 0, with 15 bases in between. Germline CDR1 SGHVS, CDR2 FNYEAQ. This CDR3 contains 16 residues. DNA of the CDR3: TGTGCCAGCAGCAAAATGACTAGATCTAGCACAGATACGCAGTATTTT. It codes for CASSKMTRSSTDTQYF.

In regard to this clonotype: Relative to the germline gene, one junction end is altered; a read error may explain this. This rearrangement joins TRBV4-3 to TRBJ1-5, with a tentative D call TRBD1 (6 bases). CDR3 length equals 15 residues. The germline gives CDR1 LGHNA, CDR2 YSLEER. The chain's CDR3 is CARSQDRGRGQPQHF. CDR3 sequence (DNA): TGCGCCAGAAGCCAAGATCGGGGGCGGGGGCAGCCCCAGCATTTT.

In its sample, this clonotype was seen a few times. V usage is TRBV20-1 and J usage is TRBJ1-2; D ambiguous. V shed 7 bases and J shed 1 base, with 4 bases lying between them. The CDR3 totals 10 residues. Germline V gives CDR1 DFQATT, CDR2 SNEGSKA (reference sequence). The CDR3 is CSVGNYGYTF. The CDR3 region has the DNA TGCAGTGTCGGTAACTATGGCTACACCTTC.

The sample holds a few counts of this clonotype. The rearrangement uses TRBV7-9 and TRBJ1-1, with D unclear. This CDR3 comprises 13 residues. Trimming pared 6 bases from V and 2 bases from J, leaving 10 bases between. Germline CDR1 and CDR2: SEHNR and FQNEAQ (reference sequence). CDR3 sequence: CASRRGENTEAFF. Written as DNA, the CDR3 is TGTGCCAGCAGAAGAGGAGAAAACACTGAAGCTTTCTTT.

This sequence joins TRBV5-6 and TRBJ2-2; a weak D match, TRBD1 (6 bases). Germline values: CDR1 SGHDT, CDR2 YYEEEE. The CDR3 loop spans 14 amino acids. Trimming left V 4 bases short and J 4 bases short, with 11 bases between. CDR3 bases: TGTGCCAGCAGCATCGGACAGCCCACCGGGGAGCTGTTTTTT. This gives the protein CASSIGQPTGELFF.

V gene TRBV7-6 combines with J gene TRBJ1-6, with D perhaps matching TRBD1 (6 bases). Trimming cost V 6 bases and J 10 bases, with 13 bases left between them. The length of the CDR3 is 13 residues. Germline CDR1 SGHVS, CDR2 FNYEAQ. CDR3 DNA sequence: TGTGCCAGCAGTCAAACAGGGTACTCACCCCTCCACTTT. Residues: CASSQTGYSPLHF.

The CDR3: CSVGPGVSYEQYF. The CDR3 bases are TGCAGCGTTGGACCAGGGGTCTCCTACGAGCAGTACTTC. The V gene is TRBV29-1, the J gene TRBJ2-7; D might be TRBD1 (6 bases). In germline, CDR1 is SQVTM, CDR2 ANQGSEA. The CDR3 covers 13 residues. V was trimmed by 4 bases and J by 0 bases, leaving 10 bases between them.

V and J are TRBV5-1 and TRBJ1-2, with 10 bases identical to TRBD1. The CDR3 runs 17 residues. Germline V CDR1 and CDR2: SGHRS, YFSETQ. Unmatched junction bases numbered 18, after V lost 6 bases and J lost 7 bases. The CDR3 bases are TGCGCCAGCACCCGCAGCGGGGGGACAGGGGTTTTTGGTGGCTACACCTTC. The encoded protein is CASTRSGGTGVFGGYTF.

The CDR3 DNA reads TGTGCCAGCAGTGTTGGACACTCGTCTAAGGAGCTGTTTTTT. Translating gives CASSVGHSSKELFF. The chain combines TRBV25-1 with TRBJ2-2; tentative D call: TRBD1 (5 bases). The CDR3 spans 14 residues. Looked up from germline, CDR1 is MGHDK and CDR2 is SYGVNS. V was cut by 4 bases and J by 10 bases, with 16 bases left in between.

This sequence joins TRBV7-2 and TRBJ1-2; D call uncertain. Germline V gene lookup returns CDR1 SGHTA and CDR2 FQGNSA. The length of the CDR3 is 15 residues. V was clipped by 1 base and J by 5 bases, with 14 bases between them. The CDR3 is CASSLGFGDLYGYTF. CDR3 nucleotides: TGTGCCAGCAGCTTAGGTTTCGGTGATCTGTATGGCTACACCTTC.

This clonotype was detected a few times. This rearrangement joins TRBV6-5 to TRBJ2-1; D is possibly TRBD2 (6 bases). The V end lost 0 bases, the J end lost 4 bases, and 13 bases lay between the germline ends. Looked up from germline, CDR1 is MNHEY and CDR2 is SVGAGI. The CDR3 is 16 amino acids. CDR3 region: CASSYSPTGGYNEQFF. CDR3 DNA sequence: TGTGCCAGCAGTTACTCCCCGACCGGGGGTTACAATGAGCAGTTCTTC.

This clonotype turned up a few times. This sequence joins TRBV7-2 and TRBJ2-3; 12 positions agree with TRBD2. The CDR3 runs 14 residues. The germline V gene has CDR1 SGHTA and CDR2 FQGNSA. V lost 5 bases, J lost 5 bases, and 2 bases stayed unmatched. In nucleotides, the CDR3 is TGTGCCAGCAGCCCGACTAGCGGGAGAGATACGCAGTATTTT. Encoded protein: CASSPTSGRDTQYF.

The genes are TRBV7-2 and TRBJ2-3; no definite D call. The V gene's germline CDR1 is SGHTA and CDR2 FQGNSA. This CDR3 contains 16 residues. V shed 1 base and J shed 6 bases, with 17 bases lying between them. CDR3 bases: TGTGCCAGCAGCTTAGTAGGCAGAAGTCTTTATGATACGCAGTATTTT. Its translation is CASSLVGRSLYDTQYF.

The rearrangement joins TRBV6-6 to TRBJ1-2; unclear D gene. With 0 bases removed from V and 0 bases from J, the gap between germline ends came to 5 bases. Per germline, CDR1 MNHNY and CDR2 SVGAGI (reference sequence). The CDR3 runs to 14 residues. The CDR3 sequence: CASSYSDPNYGYTF. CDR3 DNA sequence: TGTGCCAGCAGTTACTCCGACCCTAACTATGGCTACACCTTC.